The present T cell receptor (beta chain) was sequenced within a study of cytomegalovirus exposure and HLA in healthy donors. V lost 4 bases to trimming and J lost 2 bases, with 15 bases between them. The CDR3 loop spans 15 amino acids. In germline, CDR1 is SGHRS, CDR2 YFSETQ. Use of 60 Vbeta and 13 Jbeta primers characterized the PCR. How the authors handled the data: In a later analysis, 8.5 million to 14 million of 75 million to 85 million unique beta chains occurred in at least two donors. Assay: immunoSEQ multiplex PCR; the TCRdb copy retains only in-frame clones and omits some. Clone size and V and J calls were adopted from that table, with D and trimming inferred from the DNA. The sample contains 150,000 to 200,000 clones, around 80% of which appear only once. Findings and limits, study-wide: A later analysis showed TCR association rates differing by HLA locus, peaking at DRB1 and lowest at HLA-C. Later analysis associated a missense DCLRE1C variant with TCR beta V- and J-gene trimming. The authors reported that TCR beta sequences could predict HLA-A and HLA-B alleles. These predictions were accurate for most subjects in the first cohort.

On this clone itself: What it binds is unknown.

The sample taken for sequencing was PBMCs. The chain combines TRBV5-1 with TRBJ1-1, with TRBD1 as a possible D gene (6 bases). The receptor comes from a girl aged 5-17 years in good health and CMV-seropositive. The CDR3 spells CASSPWTGGNTEAFF. The CDR3 DNA reads as TGCGCCAGCAGCCCGTGGACGGGGGGCAACACTGAAGCTTTCTTT.